The clone carrying this T cell receptor (beta chain) was seen repeatedly, ten times or more. The data are from a study of T cells in Graves' hyperthyroidism and ophthalmopathy. V lost 1 base, J lost 4 bases, and 13 bases stayed unmatched. Per the germline V gene, CDR1 is SGDLS and CDR2 is YYNGEE. The CDR3 is made up of 18 amino acids. Diagnostic decisions used clinical symptoms, serum thyroxine and TRAb, thyroid ultrasound and orbital computed tomography. RNA transcripts provided the source from which TCR beta CDR3 regions were amplified. Researchers ran a first-round RT-PCR on the TCR CDR3 using the HTBI primer set. Each CDR3 protein gets one entry after TCRdb re-called the multiplex PCR reads with MiXCR. The sample carries a few hundred thousand distinct CDR3 sequences, around 42% recorded once.

This clonotype was sampled from a woman aged 18-29 years with Graves' hyperthyroidism. Sequenced: peripheral blood or thyroid tissue (not recorded which). This chain links TRBV9 with TRBJ1-2; 10 nucleotides line up with TRBD1. The CDR3 loop reads CASSVLVSPGQGSYGYTF. CDR3 DNA: TGTGCCAGCAGCGTACTCGTCTCACCGGGACAGGGGTCCTATGGCTACACCTTC.